The rows below give T cell receptor beta chains drawn from one sample of a study of T cell responses to AZD1222 COVID-19 vaccine. Clones were sequenced by immunoSEQ multiplex PCR, and TCRdb holds only the in-frame ones, with some missing. The repertoire has some 130,000 clones, roughly 88% of them found once; the top ten carry roughly 1.6%. Sequencing was performed on peripheral blood, taken on day 0 of AZD1222 vaccination. These TCRs come from an adult in good health. Each CDR3 is given without its conserved first and last residue. Each record gives: V gene, J gene, D gene, CDR3 protein. The D gene is left open where the match is weak.

>TRBV6-5|TRBJ1-1|NA
ASRQRGQSNTEAF
>TRBV7-9|TRBJ1-2|NA
ASSLVGQANYGYT
>TRBV5-4|TRBJ1-6|NA
ASSLGKTANYNSPLH
>TRBV7-3|TRBJ2-5|NA
ASSADGGKKETQY
>TRBV5-4|TRBJ2-5|NA
ASSLEETQY
>TRBV12-2|TRBJ2-5|NA
ASRLVSLRGRQETQY
>TRBV24-1|TRBJ1-5|TRBD1
ATSDPAGGAGNQPQH
>TRBV19|TRBJ1-2|TRBD1
ASRQGNYGYT
>TRBV6-1|TRBJ1-1|TRBD1
ASSEPGGGRLNTEAF
>TRBV7-9|TRBJ2-7|NA
ASSLRQSYEQY
>TRBV3-1/TRBV3-2|TRBJ1-3|NA
ASSQGRGGGRNTIY
>TRBV2|TRBJ1-1|NA
ASNGEMNTEAF
>TRBV7-9|TRBJ2-7|NA
ASSSPQGTYEQY
>TRBV5-4|TRBJ1-4|TRBD1
ASSTPDRGSTNEKLF
>TRBV7-9|TRBJ1-1|NA
ASNRGLDTEAF
>TRBV7-9|TRBJ1-1|TRBD1
ASSLLGQGSTEAF
>TRBV3-1/TRBV3-2|TRBJ1-1|NA
ASSRGGARTEAF
>TRBV4-1|TRBJ2-7|TRBD1
ASSPGQAYEQY
>TRBV7-3|TRBJ2-1|TRBD1
ASSLDEQGAGEQF
>TRBV25-1|TRBJ1-1|TRBD1
ASRRQGAVPEAF
>TRBV21-1|TRBJ1-2|NA
ARRQDSRGAYGYT
>TRBV6-4|TRBJ2-1|NA
ASSVDRFNEQF
>TRBV30|TRBJ2-7|TRBD2
AWSGLAASYEQY
>TRBV6-7|TRBJ2-7|TRBD2
ASSASGRTYYEQY
>TRBV7-2|TRBJ2-3|TRBD1
ASSFHGTGGTDTQY
>TRBV9|TRBJ2-5|NA
ASSGDTGRKETQY
>TRBV6-9|TRBJ1-1|NA
ASDIAF
>TRBV18|TRBJ2-5|NA
ASSLNPGLVQETQY
>TRBV3-1/TRBV3-2|TRBJ2-3|NA
ASSQVLGPDTQY
>TRBV5-1|TRBJ1-1|NA
ASSFPKSNTEAF
>TRBV7-9|TRBJ2-2|NA
ASSLIAQDGELF